This TCR beta chain was identified during a study of blood T cell repertoires in COVID-19. Per the original methods: Amplifying reference gene primers gave estimates of nucleated cell counts. Profiling relied on immunoSEQ multiplex PCR, and the TCRdb table lists in-frame clones only, not all of them. V and J calls and clone size are those listed in that table; D and trimming were worked out from the DNA. The sample shows about 28,000 clones, just under 95% of them seen only once. CDR3 length: 12 amino acids. In germline, CDR1 is GTSNPN, CDR2 SVGIG (reference sequence). Worth noting for this clone: One end of the junction does not line up with germline, which may come from a read error.

Sequencing was performed on peripheral blood. The V and J genes are TRBV30 and TRBJ2-7; 11 bases agree with TRBD2. The origin of this receptor is a woman in her seventies with COVID-19, enrolled during active disease. The CDR3 spells CAWSPTSGKPFF. The CDR3 DNA is TGTGCCTGGAGTCCGACTAGCGGGAAACCTTTTTTC.